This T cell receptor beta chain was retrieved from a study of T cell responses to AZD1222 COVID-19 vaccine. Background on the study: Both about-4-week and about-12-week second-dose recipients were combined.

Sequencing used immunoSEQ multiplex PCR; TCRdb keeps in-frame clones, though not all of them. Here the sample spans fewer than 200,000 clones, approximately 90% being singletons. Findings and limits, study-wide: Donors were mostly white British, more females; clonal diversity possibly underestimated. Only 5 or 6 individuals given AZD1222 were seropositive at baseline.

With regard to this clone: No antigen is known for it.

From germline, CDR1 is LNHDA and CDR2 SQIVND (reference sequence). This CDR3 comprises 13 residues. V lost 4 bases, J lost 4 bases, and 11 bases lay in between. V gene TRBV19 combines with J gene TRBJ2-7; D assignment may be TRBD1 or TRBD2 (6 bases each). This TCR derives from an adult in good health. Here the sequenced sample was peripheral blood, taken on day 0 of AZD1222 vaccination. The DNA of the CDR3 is TGTGCCAGTAGTACCAAGGGGGGTTACGAGCAGTACTTC. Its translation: CASSTKGGYEQYF. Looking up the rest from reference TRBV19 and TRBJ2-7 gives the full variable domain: DGGITQSPKYLFRKEGQNVTLSCEQNLNHDAMYWYRQDPGQGLRLIYYSQIVNDFQKGDIAEGYSVSREKKESFPLTVTSAQKNPTAFYLCASSTKGGYEQYFGPGTRLTVT.